A selection of T cell receptor beta chains follows, all from one sample in a study of cytomegalovirus exposure and HLA in healthy donors. TCRdb's copy holds only in-frame clones and misses some; the assay was immunoSEQ multiplex PCR. The table shows 150,000 to 200,000 clones, with about 79% occurring only once. Sequenced input: PBMCs. These receptors originate from a young man in good health and CMV-seronegative. The CDR3 runs from the conserved cysteine through the conserved F or W. The D gene is left open where the match is weak. Rows give clone size only sometimes, using once, few, many, or a class for an expanded clone.

D	V	size	J	DNA	CDR3
-	TRBV25-1	-	TRBJ2-1	TGTGCCAGCAGTGCCGGAGGGACAGTTGGGGGGCAGTTCTTC	CASSAGGTVGGQFF
TRBD1	TRBV6-5	few	TRBJ1-4	TGTGCCAGCAGTGAAGGGGGCTGGGATGAAAAACTGTTTTTT	CASSEGGWDEKLFF
-	TRBV28	-	TRBJ1-2	TGTGCGGGGTCGGCACAGGGTGGCGGCTACACCTTC	CAGSAQGGGYTF
TRBD2	TRBV7-3	-	TRBJ2-3	TGTGCCAGCAGCTCCAACCCCCTAGCGGGGGGCACAGATACGCAGTATTTT	CASSSNPLAGGTDTQYF
TRBD1	TRBV25-1	-	TRBJ1-1	TGTGCCAGCATAAGGACAGGGGGGAACACTGAAGCTTTCTTT	CASIRTGGNTEAFF
-	TRBV28	few	TRBJ2-7	TGTGCCACCCAGATCTCCTACGAGCAGTACTTC	CATQISYEQYF
TRBD2	TRBV25-1	-	TRBJ2-3	TGTGCCAGCAGTGAATCTTTAGCGGGAGTTGTAGATACGCAGTATTTT	CASSESLAGVVDTQYF
-	TRBV20-1	-	TRBJ2-7	TGCAGTGCTCCGAGATTATACGAGCAGTACTTC	CSAPRLYEQYF
-	TRBV6-5	-	TRBJ2-1	TGTGCCAGCAGCCCCGGCGGCAATGAGCAGTTCTTC	CASSPGGNEQFF
TRBD2	TRBV7-3	-	TRBJ2-3	TGTGCCAGCAGACTAGCGGGAGGGCCCGGAGATACGCAGTATTTT	CASRLAGGPGDTQYF
TRBD1	TRBV2	-	TRBJ1-6	TGTGCCAGCAGTTCTAAGGGGGCCAATTCACCCCTCCACTTT	CASSSKGANSPLHF
TRBD1	TRBV5-1	-	TRBJ2-5	TGCGCCTCTCACGGGACAGGGGGAGAAGAGACCCAGTACTTC	CASHGTGGEETQYF
-	TRBV5-1	-	TRBJ1-3	TGCGCCAGCAGCTTGGACCCCGGTAGCTCTGGAAACACCATATATTTT	CASSLDPGSSGNTIYF
-	TRBV11-3	once	TRBJ2-7	TGTGCCAGCAGCCTCACCGGGGGAAACGAGCAGTACTTC	CASSLTGGNEQYF
TRBD1	TRBV28	-	TRBJ1-5	TGTGCCAGCAGCTCGGGACAGCTTGATCAGCCCCAGCATTTT	CASSSGQLDQPQHF
-	TRBV6-5	few	TRBJ2-2	TGTGCCAGCAGTCCTTACTACGGGAACACCGGGGAGCTGTTTTTT	CASSPYYGNTGELFF
-	TRBV2	-	TRBJ2-6	TGTGCCAGCAGTGAAGTCGCAGGGGGGTACTCTGGGGCCAACGTCCTGACTTTC	CASSEVAGGYSGANVLTF
-	TRBV2	-	TRBJ2-7	TGTGCCAGCAGTGAAAGGTCCGGGCGGGAACATTCCTACGAGCAGTACTTC	CASSERSGREHSYEQYF
-	TRBV11-2	few	TRBJ2-7	TGTGCCAGCAGCCCCCGGGGAGGAGGGTTCTCCTACGAGCAGTACTTC	CASSPRGGGFSYEQYF
TRBD2	TRBV4-2	-	TRBJ2-7	TGTGCCAGCAGCCAAGTGGCGGGAGGGGACGAGCAGTACTTC	CASSQVAGGDEQYF
-	TRBV10-3	few	TRBJ1-1	TGTGCCATCAGCGCGTCAAACACTGAAGCTTTCTTT	CAISASNTEAFF
-	TRBV7-3	few	TRBJ2-5	TGTGCCAGCAGCTCAAATTGGCGGGGTATCATACAAGAGACCCAGTACTTC	CASSSNWRGIIQETQYF
-	TRBV18	-	TRBJ2-2	TGTGCCAGCTCACCAAGAAGACAGCCCGGGGAGCTGTTTTTT	CASSPRRQPGELFF
TRBD1	TRBV18	-	TRBJ2-7	TGTGCCAGCTCACCGAAATTAATTACGACAGGGGGCAGTTCCTACGAGCAGTACTTC	CASSPKLITTGGSSYEQYF
TRBD1	TRBV2	-	TRBJ2-5	TGTGCCAGTCGGACAGGGGGCCAGGAGACCCAGTACTTC	CASRTGGQETQYF
-	TRBV1	-	TRBJ1-2	TGCACCAGCAGCCCTTTATACAGGGGAATCAGCTATGGCTACACCTTC	CTSSPLYRGISYGYTF
TRBD1	TRBV7-8	-	TRBJ2-1	TGTGCCAGCAGCTTATTTTTTGGGGGGACAGGGGAGAACAATGAGCAGTTCTTC	CASSLFFGGTGENNEQFF
-	TRBV18	-	TRBJ2-6	TGTGCCAGCTCACCACCAGCAACAGTATCTGGGGCCAACGTCCTGACTTTC	CASSPPATVSGANVLTF
-	TRBV5-1	few	TRBJ2-7	TGCGCCAGCAGCTTGGACGGGGGTACCTACGAGCAGTACTTC	CASSLDGGTYEQYF
-	TRBV4-2	-	TRBJ1-5	TGTGCCAGCAGCCAAGATACAGCCTATAGCAATCAGCCCCAGCATTTT	CASSQDTAYSNQPQHF
-	TRBV19	-	TRBJ2-7	TGTGCCAGTAGTATAGGCCAGGGGACCTACGAGCAGTACTTC	CASSIGQGTYEQYF
-	TRBV2	-	TRBJ1-4	TGTGCCAGCAGTGACACCCTCACTCTTCCTAATGAAAAACTGTTTTTT	CASSDTLTLPNEKLFF
-	TRBV9	-	TRBJ2-3	TGTGCCAGCAGCGTAAGACAGGCCCCCACAGATACGCAGTATTTT	CASSVRQAPTDTQYF
-	TRBV6-5	-	TRBJ1-2	TGTGCCAGCAGACTTAGACAGTACTATGGCTACACCTTC	CASRLRQYYGYTF
TRBD2	TRBV6-5	-	TRBJ2-1	TGTGCCAGCACCCGTAGCGGGAGCCGGTACAATGAGCAGTTCTTC	CASTRSGSRYNEQFF
-	TRBV12-2	-	TRBJ2-7	TGTGCAAGGCCTCGCGGGAGGGGTTACGAGCAGTACTTC	CARPRGRGYEQYF
TRBD2	TRBV5-1	-	TRBJ2-1	TGCGCCAGCAGCCTAGCGGGAAAGCAGTTCTTC	CASSLAGKQFF
-	TRBV7-2	-	TRBJ2-7	TGTGCCAGCAGCTCGATGACACTTTCCTACGAGCAGTACTTC	CASSSMTLSYEQYF
-	TRBV4-2	-	TRBJ1-2	TGTGCCAGCAGCCAAGAAACGGGTGGCTATGGCTACACCTTC	CASSQETGGYGYTF
-	TRBV6-5	-	TRBJ2-3	TGTGCCAGCAGTGGGGACACCTCGCAGTATTTT	CASSGDTSQYF
TRBD1	TRBV5-6	-	TRBJ2-7	TGTGCCAGCAGCCCGGGACAGTTTAACTACGAGCAGTACTTC	CASSPGQFNYEQYF
TRBD1	TRBV9	-	TRBJ1-2	TGTGCCAGCAGCTCACCAGGGGGCTCTGGCTACACCTTC	CASSSPGGSGYTF
-	TRBV30	-	TRBJ2-1	TGTGCCTGGGGTCTATCAGGGAATGAGCAGTTCTTC	CAWGLSGNEQFF
TRBD2	TRBV30	few	TRBJ2-7	TGTGCCTGGGCTCCGGGACTAGCGGGCGAGCAGTACTTC	CAWAPGLAGEQYF
-	TRBV6-1	-	TRBJ2-2	TGTGCCAGCAGTGAGTCTCGCAGGGTCAACACCGGGGAGCTGTTTTTT	CASSESRRVNTGELFF
-	TRBV7-3	-	TRBJ2-3	TGTGCCAGCAGCTTACGCGCCCGCACAGATACGCAGTATTTT	CASSLRARTDTQYF
TRBD1	TRBV4-1	once	TRBJ2-2	TGCGCCAGCAGCCAAGCCGGGACAGGGGGTATCGGGGAGCTGTTTTTT	CASSQAGTGGIGELFF
-	TRBV18	-	TRBJ2-5	TGTGCCAGCTCACACTGGCAAGAGACCCAGTACTTC	CASSHWQETQYF
TRBD1	TRBV28	-	TRBJ2-7	TGTGCCAGCAGTTTCCAACCGGGACAGGGAGTGCGGGAGCAGTACTTC	CASSFQPGQGVREQYF
TRBD2	TRBV6-1	-	TRBJ2-7	TGTGCCAGCAGTACACAACTAGCGGGAAAGGACGAGCAGTACTTC	CASSTQLAGKDEQYF
-	TRBV7-8	few	TRBJ2-7	TGTGCCAGCAGCCCGGCGGGGTACTACGAGCAGTACTTC	CASSPAGYYEQYF
TRBD2	TRBV28	-	TRBJ2-1	TGTGCCAGCAGTTTAGCCGCAGCTAGCGGTTCCTACAATGAGCAGTTCTTC	CASSLAAASGSYNEQFF
-	TRBV9	-	TRBJ2-7	TGTGCCAGCAGCCCGGGAGCCGAGCAGTACTTC	CASSPGAEQYF
TRBD2	TRBV2	-	TRBJ2-1	TGTGCCAGCAGTGAAGAGAGACTAGCGGGCAATGAGCAGTTCTTC	CASSEERLAGNEQFF